These 8 T cell receptor beta chains were all obtained from the same sample, sequenced in a study of Graves' ophthalmopathy and Graves' hyperthyroidism. Beta-chain TCR CDR3 regions were amplified from RNA transcripts. First-round RT-PCR employed HTBI primers, with a second-round multiplex PCR after it. In TCRdb, the multiplex PCR reads were re-called with MiXCR into one record per CDR3 protein. The data contain roughly 420,000 distinct CDR3 sequences, under 25% of them singletons. The sequenced sample consisted of peripheral blood. Receptor source: a young woman with stable Graves' hyperthyroidism.

This clonotype was seen at least ten times. V and J are TRBV6-5 and TRBJ2-7; 9 positions match TRBD1. V lost 1 base and J lost 5; bases outside the gene matches: 6. This CDR3 is 15 amino acids long. The germline gives CDR1 MNHEY, CDR2 SVGAGI. CDR3 sequence (DNA): TGTGCCAGCAGTTACTGGCGGGACAGGGTACACGAGCAGTACTTC. Amino acid sequence: CASSYWRDRVHEQYF.

This clonotype appeared many times. This chain connects TRBV20-1 to TRBJ2-2, with D tentatively TRBD1 (5 bases). The germline CDR1 and CDR2 sequences are DFQATT and SNEGSKA (reference sequence). The germline V and J ends were trimmed by 6 bases and 2 bases, with 10 bases remaining between them. The CDR3 length is 13 residues. CDR3 region: CSAQTVNTGELFF. The CDR3 DNA follows: TGCAGTGCCCAGACAGTAAACACCGGGGAGCTGTTTTTT.

This clonotype was recorded many times. The V call is TRBV6-5, the J call TRBJ1-1; D perhaps matches TRBD1 (5 bases). The V end was cut by 1 base, the J end by 1 base, with 7 bases between. Germline V gene lookup returns CDR1 MNHEY and CDR2 SVGAGI. The CDR3 is 14 residues long. CDR3 in DNA: TGTGCCAGCAGTTACTTAGGACAGAACACTGAAGCTTTCTTT. Translation gives CASSYLGQNTEAFF.

This clonotype was seen repeatedly, ten times or more. The chain employs TRBV7-9 and TRBJ2-7; D ambiguous. The CDR3 runs 17 residues. CDR1 and CDR2 from the germline V gene are SEHNR and FQNEAQ (reference sequence). V dropped 5 bases and J dropped 1 base, with 21 bases sitting between them. CDR3 nucleotides: TGTGCCAGCAGCCACGTGCCCCTCCAGCGCGAGTCCTACGAGCAGTACTTC. Protein: CASSHVPLQRESYEQYF.

There are many counts of this clonotype. J is TRBJ1-1 and V is TRBV19; D possibly corresponds to TRBD1 (5 bases). This CDR3 is 15 amino acids long. V was cut by 3 bases and J by 0 bases, with 11 bases left in between. Germline lookup yields CDR1 LNHDA and CDR2 SQIVND (reference sequence). CDR3 sequence (DNA): TGTGCCAGTAGTATTTCAGGGAGGGTGAACACTGAAGCTTTCTTT. This translates into CASSISGRVNTEAFF.

Only a few counts were recorded for this clonotype. V is TRBV6-1 and J is TRBJ2-7; 15 bases map to TRBD2. The ends lost 6 bases at V and 1 base at J; junction bases unmatched: 7. This CDR3 has 17 residues. The V gene's germline CDR1 is MNHNS and CDR2 SASEGT. DNA for the CDR3: TGTGCCAGCAGGGGAATTGGGACTAGCGGGAGGTCCTACGAGCAGTACTTC. This codes for CASRGIGTSGRSYEQYF.

This clonotype was observed many times. The chain employs TRBV4-1 and TRBJ2-7, with TRBD1 matching over 9 bases. The CDR3 extends over 16 amino acids. The ends lost 0 bases at V and 7 bases at J; junction bases unmatched: 10. Germline V gene sequence: CDR1 MGHRA, CDR2 YSYEKL. The DNA for the CDR3 is TGCGCCAGCAGCCAAGAAGGCGGGACAGGGATTAGGGAGCAGTACTTC. Its protein is CASSQEGGTGIREQYF.

This clonotype was counted a few times. The chain links TRBV19 to TRBJ2-7, with 7 bases matching TRBD1. The CDR3 loop spans 14 amino acids. Germline CDR1 reads LNHDA; CDR2 reads SQIVND (reference sequence). Germline trimming cut 4 bases from V and 6 bases from J; bases unmatched to any gene: 9. CDR3 DNA: TGTGCCAGTAGTAAGGACAGGTATAGTTTCGAGCAGTACTTC. This sequence encodes CASSKDRYSFEQYF.